Ten or more counts support the clone carrying this TCR beta chain. Its antigen is as yet unknown. The sample comes from a study of T cell repertoires in cytomegalovirus infection. Overall study: Indications came from public TCR beta signatures; they pointed to CMV infection and to a matching HLA type.

TCRdb analysed the reads with MiXCR anew, one entry per CDR3 protein. Of about 740,000 distinct CDR3 sequences listed, 35% are singletons. Whole-study results and caveats: The study found HLA-C-restricted CMV-specific TCR beta clonotypes dominating the ex vivo response. Cumulative public TCR beta family frequency identified CMV carriers with the relevant HLA.

The sequence was obtained from a human donor in good health (CMV status not recorded). Some clones in this sample may be carry-over from other donors' samples. Source material: PBMCs.

The DNA of the CDR3 is TGTGCCAGCAGCCCCCCGCCGCTAGCGGGGAGCTACGAGCAGTACTTC. This sequence encodes CASSPPPLAGSYEQYF. The genes are TRBV7-2 and TRBJ2-7; 9 bases are a match to TRBD2. CDR3 length: 16 amino acids. Germline V gives CDR1 SGHTA, CDR2 FQGNSA. Trimming cost V 5 bases and J 3 bases; bases outside gene matches: 11.